This entry lists 29 T cell receptor beta chains sequenced from one sample in a study of T cell changes during pregnancy in multiple sclerosis. TCRdb's copy holds only in-frame clones and misses some; the assay was immunoSEQ multiplex PCR. This table holds some 70,000 clones, roughly 89% found once. This material consisted of peripheral blood, taken after pregnancy. The source of these receptors is a female donor in good health, enrolled as a control in a pregnancy study.

The rearrangement uses TRBV27 and TRBJ1-6; maybe TRBD1 (5 bases). This CDR3 is built from 13 residues. Germline V gene sequence: CDR1 MNHEY, CDR2 SMNVEV (reference sequence). V was shortened by 7 bases and J by 4 bases, with 8 bases between the two germline ends. CDR3 residues: CASKGDYNSPLHF. The CDR3 region has the DNA TGTGCCAGCAAAGGGGATTATAATTCACCCCTCCACTTT.

This chain connects TRBV27 to TRBJ2-2; 10 positions agree with TRBD2. This CDR3 is built from 14 residues. The V gene end was trimmed by 7 bases and the J gene end by 5 bases; junction bases not matched to a gene: 4. Germline assignment: CDR1 MNHEY and CDR2 SMNVEV (reference sequence). As DNA, the CDR3 is TGTGCCAGCACAAGCGGGGGGGCTACCGGGGAGCTGTTTTTT. Its translation is CASTSGGATGELFF.

The chain couples TRBV2 to TRBJ1-5; no firm D call. The CDR3 runs 12 residues. The germline V and J ends were trimmed by 1 base and 9 bases, with 7 bases remaining between them. Germline V gene data show CDR1 as SNHLY and CDR2 as FYNNEI. The CDR3 sequence is CASSEGIGPQHF. The DNA of the CDR3 is TGTGCCAGCAGTGAAGGTATCGGGCCCCAGCATTTT.

This chain joins TRBV19 and TRBJ2-3; unclear D gene. Germline CDR1 LNHDA, CDR2 SQIVND (reference sequence). The CDR3 runs 15 residues. The V and J ends lost 1 base and 4 bases respectively, with 12 bases between them. CDR3 DNA sequence: TGTGCCAGTAGTATAGGTTTAGATCAGGCAGATACGCAGTATTTT. Translation gives CASSIGLDQADTQYF.

The chain has TRBV15 and TRBJ2-3, with 9 bases matching TRBD1. This CDR3 spans 16 amino acids. Germline values: CDR1 LNHNV, CDR2 YYDKDF (reference sequence). Trimming cost V 3 bases and J 4 bases; bases outside gene matches: 8. The CDR3 coding sequence is TGTGCCACCAGCAGTCCACCGGGACAGGGATCAGATACGCAGTATTTT. This codes for CATSSPPGQGSDTQYF.

The chain recombines TRBV19 with TRBJ1-5, with D maybe TRBD1 (6 bases). The CDR3 spans 16 residues. Trimming removed 0 bases at V and 7 bases at J, with 16 bases between. The germline gives CDR1 LNHDA, CDR2 SQIVND (reference sequence). The CDR3 DNA reads TGTGCCAGTAGTATAGATCTGGGGGGGGCCAGACAGCCCCAGCATTTT. The encoded protein is CASSIDLGGARQPQHF.

The chain links TRBV6-1 to TRBJ2-4; possibly TRBD2 for D (5 bases). Between the trimmed V and J ends, which lost 2 bases and 6 bases, there was a span of 11 bases. The CDR3 is 14 residues long. Germline V CDR1 and CDR2: MNHNS, SASEGT. CDR3 coding DNA: TGTGCCAGCAGTGAACTAGGTGGAGGAAACATTCAGTACTTC. Protein: CASSELGGGNIQYF.

The chain's CDR3 is CAWSVGTENYGYTF. The CDR3 nucleotides are TGTGCCTGGAGTGTAGGGACAGAGAACTATGGCTACACCTTC. The V and J genes are TRBV30 and TRBJ1-2; TRBD1 agrees at 7 bases. J lost 2 bases, V lost 0 bases, and 3 bases had no gene match. The CDR3 sequence is 14 residues long. The germline V gene encodes CDR1 GTSNPN and CDR2 SVGIG (reference sequence).

The rearrangement uses TRBV7-2 and TRBJ2-7; TRBD2 agrees at 10 bases. After removal of 1 base from V and 7 bases from J, the junction contained 13 bases not matched to a gene. Germline V gives CDR1 SGHTA, CDR2 FQGNSA. The CDR3 extends over 17 amino acids. CDR3 coding DNA: TGTGCCAGCAGCTTAGGGTTAGCGGGAGGCCCCCTGGGAGAGCAGTACTTC. It specifies CASSLGLAGGPLGEQYF.

V is TRBV29-1 and J is TRBJ1-4, with D possibly TRBD1 on 5 matching bases. Germline V lookup: CDR1 SQVTM, CDR2 ANQGSEA. V shed 4 bases and J shed 7 bases, with 13 bases lying between them. There are 13 residues in the CDR3. CDR3 amino acids: CSVGGGDGEKLFF. CDR3 nucleotides: TGCAGCGTTGGTGGGGGGGATGGTGAAAAACTGTTTTTT. Based on the CDR3 plus reference TRBV29-1 and TRBJ1-4, the full variable domain is SAVISQKPSRDICQRGTSLTIQCQVDSQVTMMFWYRQQPGQSLTLIATANQGSEATYESGFVIDKFPISRPNLTFSTLTVSNMSPEDSSIYLCSVGGGDGEKLFFGSGTQLSVL.

The chain uses TRBV11-2 and TRBJ2-7, with D possibly being TRBD2 (5 bases). The CDR3 length is 14 residues. Germline assignment: CDR1 SGHAT and CDR2 FQNNGV. V lost 5 bases and J 3 bases, leaving 14 bases between the germline ends. The CDR3 loop is CASSLAWGVYEQYF. The CDR3 nucleotides read TGTGCCAGCAGCCTGGCCTGGGGAGTCTACGAGCAGTACTTC.

V is TRBV30 and J is TRBJ2-5; 8 bases are a match to TRBD2. CDR3 length: 16 residues. CDR1 is GTSNPN, CDR2 SVGIG, per germline (reference sequence). With 0 bases clipped from V and 5 bases from J, the junction kept 11 bases outside the gene matches. The CDR3 DNA follows: TGTGCCTGGAGTGTAGGGGCTAGCGGGCTTGGGGAGACCCAGTACTTC. It specifies CAWSVGASGLGETQYF. Filled out from reference TRBV30 and TRBJ2-5, the complete variable domain reads SQTIHQWPATLVQPVGSPLSLECTVEGTSNPNLYWYRQAAGRGLQLLFYSVGIGQISSEVPQNLSASRPQDRQFILSSKKLLLSDSGFYLCAWSVGASGLGETQYFGPGTRLLVL.

The sample holds one count of this clone. The V and J genes are TRBV27 and TRBJ2-7, with D uncertain. Germline V lookup: CDR1 MNHEY, CDR2 SMNVEV (reference sequence). The CDR3 loop spans 13 amino acids. V was trimmed by 4 bases and J by 3 bases, leaving 10 bases between them. The CDR3 loop reads CASSSAEVYEQYF. CDR3 nucleotides: TGTGCCAGCAGTTCGGCAGAGGTCTACGAGCAGTACTTC.

The sample holds one count of this clone. V and J are TRBV7-7 and TRBJ1-3, with 7 bases matching TRBD1. Losses at the gene ends were 5 bases for V and 7 bases for J; bases not matched to a gene: 5. Germline CDR1 reads SSHAT; CDR2 reads FNYEAQ (reference sequence). This CDR3 has 13 residues. In DNA form, the CDR3 reads TGTGCCAGCAGCCTCTCACAGGGGAACACCATATATTTT. This encodes CASSLSQGNTIYF.

V is TRBV27 and J is TRBJ1-2; TRBD1 matches 11 bases. The CDR3 consists of 16 residues. Trimming removed 0 bases from V and 5 bases from J; junction bases left unmatched: 5. CDR1 and CDR2 (germline): MNHEY, SMNVEV (reference sequence). CDR3 region: CASSLSGQGVWYGYTF. The CDR3 coding sequence is TGTGCCAGCAGTTTATCGGGACAGGGGGTATGGTATGGCTACACCTTC.

The genes are TRBV9 and TRBJ2-1; 11 bases are a match to TRBD2. The CDR3 consists of 17 residues. V dropped 1 base and J dropped 7; count of bases not matched to a gene: 10. Germline CDR1 and CDR2: SGDLS and YYNGEE. The chain's CDR3 is CASSVSNHSGRDNEQFF. Written as DNA, the CDR3 is TGTGCCAGCAGCGTAAGCAACCATAGCGGGAGGGATAATGAGCAGTTCTTC.

This chain links TRBV30 with TRBJ1-5; 7 bases line up with TRBD1. The CDR3 is made up of 13 amino acids. The germline CDR1 and CDR2 sequences are GTSNPN and SVGIG (reference sequence). V dropped 3 bases and J dropped 4; count of bases not matched to a gene: 3. In DNA form, the CDR3 reads TGTGCCTGGAGCGGGGACAGTAATCAGCCCCAGCATTTT. The encoded protein is CAWSGDSNQPQHF. The full variable domain, with the rest looked up from reference TRBV30 and TRBJ1-5, is SQTIHQWPATLVQPVGSPLSLECTVEGTSNPNLYWYRQAAGRGLQLLFYSVGIGQISSEVPQNLSASRPQDRQFILSSKKLLLSDSGFYLCAWSGDSNQPQHFGDGTRLSIL.

This rearrangement joins TRBV6-5 to TRBJ2-2; 10 bases are a match to TRBD2. From germline, CDR1 is MNHEY and CDR2 SVGAGI. The V gene end was trimmed by 2 bases and the J gene end by 3 bases; junction bases not matched to a gene: 3. The CDR3 has 16 amino acids. As DNA, the CDR3 is TGTGCCAGCAGTTACGGCCTAGCGGGGGACACCGGGGAGCTGTTTTTT. Translation: CASSYGLAGDTGELFF.

This chain connects TRBV7-8 to TRBJ2-7; tentatively, D is TRBD2 (5 bases). V was pared by 5 bases and J by 2 bases, with 19 bases between. The CDR3 consists of 16 residues. Germline loops: CDR1 SGHVS, CDR2 FQNEAQ. The CDR3 loop is CASSPTISSGTYEQYF. CDR3 sequence (DNA): TGTGCCAGCAGCCCTACTATCTCTTCGGGAACCTACGAGCAGTACTTC. Together with reference TRBV7-8 and TRBJ2-7, the CDR3 gives the full variable domain: GAGVSQSPRYKVAKRGQDVALRCDPISGHVSLFWYQQALGQGPEFLTYFQNEAQLDKSGLPSDRFFAERPEGSVSTLKIQRTQQEDSAVYLCASSPTISSGTYEQYFGPGTRLTVT.

The chain uses TRBV7-9 and TRBJ2-7, with D possibly being TRBD1 (6 bases). Germline CDR1 SEHNR, CDR2 FQNEAQ (reference sequence). The ends were cut back, 5 bases at V and 0 bases at J, with 17 bases in the middle. The CDR3 has 16 residues. CDR3 sequence reads: CASSPRQAASSYEQYF. Here the CDR3 DNA reads TGTGCCAGCAGCCCCCGACAGGCTGCCAGCTCCTACGAGCAGTACTTC.

J is TRBJ2-3 and V is TRBV10-2; 8 nucleotides line up with TRBD2. Losses at the gene ends were 2 bases for V and 8 bases for J; bases not matched to a gene: 6. The CDR3 contains 14 residues. The germline V gene has CDR1 WSHSY and CDR2 SAAADI. CDR3 in DNA: TGCGCCAGCAGTGAGGGAGGGACTAGTTCTACGCAGTATTTT. Translated: CASSEGGTSSTQYF.

The V and J genes are TRBV2 and TRBJ2-4, with D perhaps TRBD1 (5 bases). V was cut by 7 bases and J by 2 bases, with 12 bases left in between. CDR3 length equals 14 residues. The germline CDR1 and CDR2 sequences are SNHLY and FYNNEI. The CDR3 sequence is CASKIPGPKNIQYF. In DNA, the CDR3 is TGTGCCAGCAAGATCCCAGGGCCCAAAAACATTCAGTACTTC.

This clone was seen a single time. The rearrangement uses TRBV7-9 and TRBJ2-3; 7 nucleotides line up with TRBD2. This CDR3 spans 16 amino acids. Germline V gene data show CDR1 as SEHNR and CDR2 as FQNEAQ (reference sequence). After removal of 1 base from V and 5 bases from J, the junction contained 9 bases not matched to a gene. CDR3 DNA sequence: TGTGCCAGCAGCTTAGGGCGGGGAGGGCCAGGAGATACGCAGTATTTT. Its protein product is CASSLGRGGPGDTQYF.

The chain is built from TRBV2 and TRBJ2-3; 10 bases map to TRBD2. The V and J ends lost 6 bases and 2 bases, in that order; junction bases with no gene match: 8. CDR1 is SNHLY, CDR2 FYNNEI, per germline. The CDR3 runs 16 residues. CDR3: CASSRLAGAFTDTQYF. Written as DNA, the CDR3 is TGTGCCAGCAGCAGACTAGCGGGCGCGTTCACAGATACGCAGTATTTT.

The chain uses TRBV7-7 and TRBJ1-4, with D hard to call. This CDR3 spans 13 amino acids. Trimming left V 5 bases short and J 7 bases short, with 11 bases between. Germline V gene lookup returns CDR1 SSHAT and CDR2 FNYEAQ (reference sequence). The CDR3 DNA reads as TGTGCCAGCAGCCCCCGGTTTGGTGAAAAACTGTTTTTT. Translated: CASSPRFGEKLFF.

The chain employs TRBV19 and TRBJ1-5, with TRBD1 matching 11 bases. V lost 6 bases and J lost 6; bases outside the gene matches: 13. This CDR3 is built from 17 residues. The germline CDR1 and CDR2 sequences are LNHDA and SQIVND (reference sequence). CDR3 nucleotide sequence: TGTGCCAGTAGCAATCCCCCGGGGGGACAGGGGGGTCAGCCCCAGCATTTT. It specifies CASSNPPGGQGGQPQHF.

The chain is built from TRBV5-5 and TRBJ1-4; TRBD1 might be the D (6 bases). Germline values: CDR1 SGHKS, CDR2 YYEKEE (reference sequence). The CDR3 totals 14 residues. The germline V and J ends were trimmed by 1 base and 8 bases, with 12 bases remaining between them. For the CDR3, the DNA is TGTGCCAGCAGCTTGACAACAGGGATCGAAAAACTGTTTTTT. This encodes CASSLTTGIEKLFF.

The chain couples TRBV29-1 to TRBJ2-3; weak D call: TRBD1 (5 bases). Germline CDR1 is SQVTM and CDR2 is ANQGSEA. The CDR3 length is 14 residues. Trimming took 6 bases from V and 5 from J, leaving 18 bases between them. The CDR3 region has the DNA TGCAGCGTGGGGCGTGGGGAAGAAGGAGATACGCAGTATTTT. Translated: CSVGRGEEGDTQYF.

The chain recombines TRBV27 with TRBJ2-7; D unclear. Deletions cut 2 bases from V and 2 bases from J, with 7 bases between. The CDR3 covers 13 residues. CDR1 and CDR2 from the germline V gene are MNHEY and SMNVEV (reference sequence). CDR3 sequence: CASSLGRTYEQYF. The DNA for the CDR3 is TGTGCCAGCAGTTTAGGTAGAACCTACGAGCAGTACTTC.